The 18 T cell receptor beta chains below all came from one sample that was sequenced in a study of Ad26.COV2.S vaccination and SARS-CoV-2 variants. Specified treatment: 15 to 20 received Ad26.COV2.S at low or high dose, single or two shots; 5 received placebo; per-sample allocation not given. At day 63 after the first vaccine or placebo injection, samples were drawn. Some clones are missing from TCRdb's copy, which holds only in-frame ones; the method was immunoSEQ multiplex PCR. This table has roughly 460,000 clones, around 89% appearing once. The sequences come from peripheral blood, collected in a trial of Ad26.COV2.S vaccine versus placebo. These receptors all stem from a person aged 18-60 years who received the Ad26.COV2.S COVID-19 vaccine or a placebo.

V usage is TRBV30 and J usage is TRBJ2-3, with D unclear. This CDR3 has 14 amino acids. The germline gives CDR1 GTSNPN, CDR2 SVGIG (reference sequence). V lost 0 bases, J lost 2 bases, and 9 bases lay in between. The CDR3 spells CAWSVAPPTDTQYF. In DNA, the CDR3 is TGTGCCTGGAGTGTTGCCCCCCCCACAGATACGCAGTATTTT.

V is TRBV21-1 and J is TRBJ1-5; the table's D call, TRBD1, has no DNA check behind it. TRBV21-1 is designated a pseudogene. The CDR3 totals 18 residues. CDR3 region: CASSKERRTAISNQPQHF. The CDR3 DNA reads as TGTGCCAGCAGCAAAGAAAGGAGGACAGCTATTAGCAATCAGCCCCAGCATTTT.

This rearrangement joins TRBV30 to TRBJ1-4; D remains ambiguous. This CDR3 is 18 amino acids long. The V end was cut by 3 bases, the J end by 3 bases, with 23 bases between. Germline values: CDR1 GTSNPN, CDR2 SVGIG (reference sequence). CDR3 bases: TGTGCCTGGAGCGGAAGACGCGGGTTACGTACCCCTAATGAAAAACTGTTTTTT. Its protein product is CAWSGRRGLRTPNEKLFF.

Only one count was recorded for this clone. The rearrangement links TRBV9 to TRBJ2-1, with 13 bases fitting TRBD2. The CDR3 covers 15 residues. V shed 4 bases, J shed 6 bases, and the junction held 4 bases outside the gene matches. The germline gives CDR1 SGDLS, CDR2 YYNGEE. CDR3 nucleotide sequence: TGTGCCAGCAGCCCATGGACTAGCGGGGGCAATGAGCAGTTCTTC. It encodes CASSPWTSGGNEQFF.

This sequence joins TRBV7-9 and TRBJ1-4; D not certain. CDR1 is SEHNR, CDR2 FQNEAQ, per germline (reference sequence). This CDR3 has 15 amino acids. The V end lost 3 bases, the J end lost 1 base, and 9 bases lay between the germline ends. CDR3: CASSFGFETNEKLFF. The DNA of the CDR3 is TGTGCCAGCAGCTTCGGATTTGAAACTAATGAAAAACTGTTTTTT.

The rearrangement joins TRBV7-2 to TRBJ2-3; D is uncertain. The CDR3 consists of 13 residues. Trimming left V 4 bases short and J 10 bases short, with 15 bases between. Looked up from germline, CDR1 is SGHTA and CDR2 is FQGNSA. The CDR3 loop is CASSSMIQQAQYF. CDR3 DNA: TGTGCCAGCAGCTCAATGATCCAGCAGGCGCAGTATTTT.

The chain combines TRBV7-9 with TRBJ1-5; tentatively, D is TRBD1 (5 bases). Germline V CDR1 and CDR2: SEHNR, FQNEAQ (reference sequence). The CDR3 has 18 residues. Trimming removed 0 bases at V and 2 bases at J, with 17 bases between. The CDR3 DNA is TGTGCCAGCAGCTTAGCGCCTCCCGGGCAGGGTGGCAATCAGCCCCAGCATTTT. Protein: CASSLAPPGQGGNQPQHF. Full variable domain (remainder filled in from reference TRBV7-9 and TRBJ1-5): DTGVSQNPRHKITKRGQNVTFRCDPISEHNRLYWYRQTLGQGPEFLTYFQNEAQLEKSRLLSDRFSAERPKGSFSTLEIQRTEQGDSAMYLCASSLAPPGQGGNQPQHFGDGTRLSIL.

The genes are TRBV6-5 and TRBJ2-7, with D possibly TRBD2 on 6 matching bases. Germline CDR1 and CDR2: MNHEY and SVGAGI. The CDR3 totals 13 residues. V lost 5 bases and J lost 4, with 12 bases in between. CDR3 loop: CASSIPSAYEQYF. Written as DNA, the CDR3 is TGTGCCAGCAGTATACCTAGCGCTTACGAGCAGTACTTC.

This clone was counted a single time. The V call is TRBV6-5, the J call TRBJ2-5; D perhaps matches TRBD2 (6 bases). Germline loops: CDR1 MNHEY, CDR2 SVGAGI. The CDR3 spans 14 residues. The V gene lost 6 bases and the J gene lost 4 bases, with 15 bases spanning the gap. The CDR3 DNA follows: TGTGCCAGCAGGACGATGGGGGGTGGAGAGACCCAGTACTTC. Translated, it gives CASRTMGGGETQYF.

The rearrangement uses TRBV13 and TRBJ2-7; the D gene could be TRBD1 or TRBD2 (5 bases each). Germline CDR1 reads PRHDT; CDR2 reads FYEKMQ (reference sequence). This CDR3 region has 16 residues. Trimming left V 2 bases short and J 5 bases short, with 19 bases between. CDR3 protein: CASSLPPGQGRDEQYF. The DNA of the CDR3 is TGTGCCAGCAGCTTACCCCCTGGCCAGGGACGGGACGAGCAGTACTTC.

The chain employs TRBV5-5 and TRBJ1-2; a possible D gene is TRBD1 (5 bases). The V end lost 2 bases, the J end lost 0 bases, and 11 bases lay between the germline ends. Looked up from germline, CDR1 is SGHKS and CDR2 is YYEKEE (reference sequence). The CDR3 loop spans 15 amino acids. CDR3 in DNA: TGTGCCAGCAGCTTCAAGAGACAGTCTAACTATGGCTACACCTTC. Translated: CASSFKRQSNYGYTF.

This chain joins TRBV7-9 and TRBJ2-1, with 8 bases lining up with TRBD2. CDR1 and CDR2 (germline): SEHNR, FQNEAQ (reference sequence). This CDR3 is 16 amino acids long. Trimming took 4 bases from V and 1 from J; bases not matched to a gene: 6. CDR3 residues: CASSSLERESYNEQFF. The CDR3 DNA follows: TGTGCCAGCAGCTCCCTTGAGCGGGAGTCCTACAATGAGCAGTTCTTC.

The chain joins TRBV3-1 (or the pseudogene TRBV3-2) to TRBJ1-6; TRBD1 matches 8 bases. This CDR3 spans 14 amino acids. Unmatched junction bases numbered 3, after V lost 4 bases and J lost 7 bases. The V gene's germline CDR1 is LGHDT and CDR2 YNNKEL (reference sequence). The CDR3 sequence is CASSLGQANSPLHF. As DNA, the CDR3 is TGTGCCAGCAGCCTGGGACAGGCAAATTCACCCCTCCACTTT.

As DNA, the CDR3 is TGTGCCAGCAGTTTCGCGGGGGAGAATGAAAAACTGTTTTTT. This codes for CASSFAGENEKLFF. This chain connects TRBV27 to TRBJ1-4, with D perhaps TRBD1 (5 bases). Between the trimmed V and J ends, which lost 3 bases and 5 bases, there was a span of 10 bases. The CDR3 is 14 residues long. Germline CDR1 reads MNHEY; CDR2 reads SMNVEV (reference sequence).

CDR3 amino acids: CATQDLPYNEQFF. The CDR3 region has the DNA TGTGCCACCCAGGACCTACCCTACAATGAGCAGTTCTTC. The V gene is TRBV19, the J gene TRBJ2-1; D is unresolved. This CDR3 spans 13 amino acids. The germline V and J ends were trimmed by 10 bases and 2 bases, with 12 bases remaining between them. Germline V gives CDR1 LNHDA, CDR2 SQIVND (reference sequence).

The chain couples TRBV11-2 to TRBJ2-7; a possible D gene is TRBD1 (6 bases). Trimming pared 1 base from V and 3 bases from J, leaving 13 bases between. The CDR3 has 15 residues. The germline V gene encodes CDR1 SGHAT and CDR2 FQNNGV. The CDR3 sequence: CASSLASGHHYEQYF. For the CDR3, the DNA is TGTGCCAGCAGCTTAGCTTCGGGACACCACTACGAGCAGTACTTC.

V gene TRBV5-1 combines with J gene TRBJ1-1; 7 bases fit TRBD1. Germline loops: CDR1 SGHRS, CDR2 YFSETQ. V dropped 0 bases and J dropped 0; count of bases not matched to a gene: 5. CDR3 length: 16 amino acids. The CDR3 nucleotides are TGCGCCAGCAGCTTGGGAGACGGGACAGTGAACACTGAAGCTTTCTTT. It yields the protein CASSLGDGTVNTEAFF.

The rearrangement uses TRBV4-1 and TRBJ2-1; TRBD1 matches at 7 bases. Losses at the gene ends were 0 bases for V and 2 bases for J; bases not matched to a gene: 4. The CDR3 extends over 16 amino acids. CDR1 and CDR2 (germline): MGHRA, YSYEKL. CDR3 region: CASSQEGTATYNEQFF. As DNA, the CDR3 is TGCGCCAGCAGCCAAGAAGGGACAGCCACCTACAATGAGCAGTTCTTC.